The 3 T cell receptor beta chains in this list originate from one sample, sequenced in a study of blood T cell repertoires in COVID-19. This table comes from immunoSEQ multiplex PCR, and its TCRdb copy is limited to in-frame clones, with some not included. The profile covers about 50,000 clones, with more than 80% appearing a single time and approximately 8.2% taken by the ten largest. Sequenced: peripheral blood. The receptor source for this set is a man aged 55 to 70 with acute or convalescent COVID-19.

J is TRBJ2-2 and V is TRBV10-3; D is possibly TRBD2 (6 bases). Between the trimmed V and J ends, which lost 0 bases and 4 bases, there was a span of 12 bases. The CDR3 runs to 16 residues. CDR1 is ENHRY and CDR2 is SYGVKD in the germline V gene. In DNA, the CDR3 is TGTGCCATCAGTGAGTCGATTCGGGGGATCACCGGGGAGCTGTTTTTT. It translates to CAISESIRGITGELFF.

This chain uses TRBV5-8 with TRBJ1-1, with D possibly TRBD1 on 5 matching bases. This CDR3 contains 14 residues. V was clipped by 2 bases and J by 0 bases, with 8 bases between them. Germline CDR1 reads SGHTS; CDR2 reads YDEGEE. The CDR3 DNA is TGTGCCAGCAGCTTATGGACAATGAACACTGAAGCTTTCTTT. Protein: CASSLWTMNTEAFF.

This rearrangement joins TRBV5-1 to TRBJ2-1; D perhaps matches TRBD1 (5 bases). Between the trimmed V and J ends, which lost 0 bases and 0 bases, there was a span of 10 bases. Germline lookup yields CDR1 SGHRS and CDR2 YFSETQ. The CDR3 runs to 16 residues. The CDR3 here is CASSLAGPLSYNEQFF. CDR3 DNA sequence: TGCGCCAGCAGCTTGGCAGGGCCACTCTCCTACAATGAGCAGTTCTTC.